The rows below give T cell receptor beta chains drawn from one sample of a study of T cell responses to AZD1222 COVID-19 vaccine. Sequencing used immunoSEQ multiplex PCR; TCRdb keeps in-frame clones, though not all of them. The sample has more than 150,000 clones, 94% seen once. The sequences come from peripheral blood, collected on day 0 of AZD1222 vaccination. These receptors all come from an adult in good health. CDR3s include the opening cysteine and the closing phenylalanine or tryptophan. The D gene is left open where the match is weak. Part of the rows lack a size; the others show once, few, many or a class for expanded clones.

NA,NA,TRBV2,TRBJ2-3,14,CASSAPESTDTQYF,TGTGCCAGCAGTGCCCCTGAGTCCACAGATACGCAGTATTTT
NA,NA,TRBV9,TRBJ2-3,16,CASSSTVASSTDTQYF,TGTGCCAGCAGCTCGACCGTAGCGTCTAGCACAGATACGCAGTATTTT
NA,NA,TRBV28,TRBJ2-1,13,CASSLGLHNEQFF,TGTGCCAGCAGTTTAGGACTCCACAATGAGCAGTTCTTC
TRBD1,NA,TRBV4-2,TRBJ2-7,15,CASSQTGQGYNEQYF,TGTGCCAGCAGCCAGACGGGACAGGGGTACAACGAGCAGTACTTC
TRBD2,NA,TRBV27,TRBJ2-3,15,CASTFGGAGADTQYF,TGTGCCAGCACCTTTGGTGGAGCGGGAGCAGATACGCAGTATTTT
NA,once,TRBV5-6,TRBJ1-5,14,CASSLGLQIQPQHF,TGTGCCAGCAGCTTGGGGCTACAGATCCAGCCCCAGCATTTT
NA,many,TRBV13,TRBJ2-3,15,CASSARPRGKDTQYF,TGTGCCAGCAGCGCCCGACCCCGTGGGAAAGATACGCAGTATTTT
TRBD1,NA,TRBV5-4,TRBJ1-1,18,CASSLGGLTGSRDTEAFF,TGTGCCAGCAGCCTGGGTGGGTTGACAGGGAGCCGGGACACTGAAGCTTTCTTT
NA,NA,TRBV2,TRBJ1-1,14,CASSPRRMNTEAFF,TGTGCCAGCAGTCCACGGAGAATGAACACTGAAGCTTTCTTT
TRBD1,NA,TRBV12-3/TRBV12-4,TRBJ1-1,13,CASSLTGGSQAFF,TGTGCCAGCAGTCTAACAGGGGGAAGCCAAGCTTTCTTT